These 18 T cell receptor beta chains originate from one sample sequenced in a study of T-cell reconstitution after alpha-beta-depleted transplantation in children. Unique molecular identifiers were incorporated when the TCRbeta library was constructed. MiXCR, run by TCRdb on the PCR reads, gives a single entry per CDR3 protein. The table shows over 150,000 distinct CDR3 sequences, with over 5.5% occurring only once. Sequences were derived from PBMCs from the stem cell graft donor, sampled from the stem cell graft. These receptors originate from a human donor who donated a stem cell graft to a child with Wiskott-Aldrich syndrome.

This clonotype was found many times. The V call is TRBV7-2, the J call TRBJ1-2; D may be TRBD1 (5 bases). Germline V lookup: CDR1 SGHTA, CDR2 FQGNSA. The V gene lost 0 bases and the J gene lost 2 bases, with 7 bases spanning the gap. This CDR3 comprises 14 residues. The CDR3 DNA reads as TGTGCCAGCAGCTTAGCGAAGGGGAACTATGGCTACACCTTC. The encoded protein is CASSLAKGNYGYTF.

In this sample, this clonotype turned up a few times. V gene TRBV5-1 combines with J gene TRBJ2-1; 10 bases match TRBD2. Unmatched junction bases numbered 16, after V lost 4 bases and J lost 0 bases. Per the germline V gene, CDR1 is SGHRS and CDR2 is YFSETQ. The CDR3 contains 20 residues. CDR3 loop: CASSPGSSLAGSSSYNEQFF. The DNA of the CDR3 is TGCGCCAGCAGCCCAGGATCCTCACTAGCGGGGTCAAGCTCCTACAATGAGCAGTTCTTC.

At least ten counts were recorded for this clonotype. The chain has TRBV10-2 and TRBJ1-3, with D unresolved. Germline values: CDR1 WSHSY, CDR2 SAAADI. The CDR3 totals 15 residues. Trimming shortened V by 2 bases and J by 0 bases, and 8 bases separated the two germline ends. CDR3 coding DNA: TGCGCCAGCAGTGAGAGGCTCCTCTCTGGAAACACCATATATTTT. The encoded protein is CASSERLLSGNTIYF.

This clonotype occurred many times. V usage is TRBV20-1 and J usage is TRBJ1-2, with D unresolved. Germline CDR1 and CDR2: DFQATT and SNEGSKA (reference sequence). This CDR3 comprises 17 residues. With 1 base removed from V and 4 bases from J, the gap between germline ends came to 22 bases. The CDR3 sequence: CSARVPQKAQFTYGYTF. The CDR3 DNA is TGCAGTGCTAGAGTCCCCCAGAAGGCACAGTTTACCTATGGCTACACCTTC.

This clonotype has at least ten counts. The gene calls are TRBV7-2 and TRBJ2-3; 8 bases map to TRBD1. Trimming at V came to 6 bases and at J to 6 bases, leaving 8 bases not matched to a gene. The germline V gene encodes CDR1 SGHTA and CDR2 FQGNSA. The CDR3 runs 14 residues. The CDR3 nucleotides read TGTGCCAGCAGAATGGGGACAGGCGGCGATACGCAGTATTTT. Its translation: CASRMGTGGDTQYF.

Many counts were recorded for this clonotype. The chain is built from TRBV5-5 and TRBJ2-7, with 7 bases identical to TRBD2. Germline trimming cut 5 bases from V and 4 bases from J; bases unmatched to any gene: 15. Germline V gene data show CDR1 as SGHKS and CDR2 as YYEKEE (reference sequence). The CDR3 consists of 16 residues. CDR3 nucleotides: TGTGCCAGCAGTCTGCCGATAGGCGGGAGCGCTTACGAGCAGTACTTC. It translates to CASSLPIGGSAYEQYF.

The chain employs TRBV3-1 and TRBJ2-2; D is unclear. The germline V and J ends were trimmed by 6 bases and 3 bases, with 5 bases remaining between them. The CDR3 has 12 amino acids. The germline V gene has CDR1 LGHDT and CDR2 YNNKEL (reference sequence). This CDR3 is CASRHHTGELFF. CDR3 DNA sequence: TGTGCCAGCAGACACCACACCGGGGAGCTGTTTTTT.

The rearrangement uses TRBV29-1 and TRBJ2-1; D is uncertain. This CDR3 is 15 amino acids long. Deletions cut 5 bases from V and 0 bases from J, with 14 bases between. The germline CDR1 and CDR2 sequences are SQVTM and ANQGSEA. CDR3: CSVTTYTSSYNEQFF. In nucleotides, the CDR3 is TGCAGCGTTACCACCTACACGAGCTCCTACAATGAGCAGTTCTTC.

Many counts were recorded for this clonotype. CDR3: CASSPSPGTGSEQYF. The CDR3, as DNA: TGTGCCAGCAGCCCGAGTCCCGGGACAGGGTCCGAGCAGTACTTC. The chain joins TRBV14 to TRBJ2-7; 9 positions agree with TRBD1. J lost 6 bases, V lost 4 bases, and 10 bases had no gene match. This CDR3 is 15 amino acids long. Germline V gene sequence: CDR1 SGHDN, CDR2 FVKESK.

This clonotype has at least ten counts. The chain uses TRBV4-1 and TRBJ2-3; D is possibly TRBD1 (6 bases). This CDR3 is 16 amino acids long. V lost 4 bases, J lost 2 bases, and 16 bases lay in between. Per the germline V gene, CDR1 is MGHRA and CDR2 is YSYEKL. CDR3 DNA sequence: TGCGCCAGCAGCCCACGACAGGAGCCTTTCACAGATACGCAGTATTTT. As protein: CASSPRQEPFTDTQYF.

Ten or more counts support this clonotype. The V gene is TRBV6-5, the J gene TRBJ1-2, with D unclear. Germline CDR1 reads MNHEY; CDR2 reads SVGAGI. CDR3 length: 14 amino acids. V dropped 0 bases and J dropped 7 bases, with 12 bases sitting between them. This chain's CDR3 is CASSYSVLLAGYTF. Here the CDR3 DNA reads TGTGCCAGCAGTTACTCGGTTTTGCTGGCTGGCTACACCTTC.

This clonotype was picked up many times. The chain is built from TRBV20-1 and TRBJ2-6; tentatively, D is TRBD1 (5 bases). The germline V and J ends were trimmed by 5 bases and 2 bases, with 13 bases remaining between them. The CDR3 sequence is 15 residues long. Germline values: CDR1 DFQATT, CDR2 SNEGSKA (reference sequence). Here the CDR3 DNA reads TGCAGTGCTCTCTTGCCCAGGGCTGGGGCCAACGTCCTGACTTTC. Its translation: CSALLPRAGANVLTF.

Points on this clonotype: A much larger clone lies a single base off, so this may be a read error. No conserved phenylalanine or tryptophan ends this CDR3, so it is likely a read error. This chain joins TRBV6-2 or TRBV6-3 and TRBJ2-1, with D maybe TRBD1 (6 bases). CDR1 is MNHEY and CDR2 is SVGEGT in the germline V gene. This CDR3 is 15 amino acids long. With 5 bases removed from V and 4 bases from J, the gap between germline ends came to 15 bases. CDR3 amino acids: CASSPPGALYNEQFI. DNA of the CDR3: TGTGCCAGCAGTCCTCCAGGGGCTCTTTACAATGAGCAGTTCATC.

This clonotype was seen ten or more times. V usage is TRBV12-3 or TRBV12-4 and J usage is TRBJ2-5; the match to TRBD2 covers 10 bases. The V and J ends lost 4 bases and 5 bases, in that order; junction bases with no gene match: 7. The CDR3 extends over 15 amino acids. CDR3 coding DNA: TGTGCCAGCAGTTCCTACCTAGCGGGAGCGGAGACCCAGTACTTC. Residues: CASSSYLAGAETQYF.

The rearrangement uses TRBV2 and TRBJ2-3, with D hard to call. There are 12 residues in the CDR3. Trimming took 6 bases from V and 2 from J, leaving 6 bases between them. The germline CDR1 and CDR2 sequences are SNHLY and FYNNEI. The CDR3 region is CASRQNTDTQYF. CDR3 nucleotide sequence: TGTGCCAGCAGACAGAACACAGATACGCAGTATTTT.

This clonotype was observed a few times. V and J are TRBV3-1 and TRBJ1-5; D is undetermined. Trimming removed 2 bases at V and 0 bases at J, with 8 bases between. CDR3 length: 15 amino acids. Germline V gene lookup returns CDR1 LGHDT and CDR2 YNNKEL (reference sequence). The CDR3 protein is CASSQTQYSNQPQHF. The CDR3 bases are TGTGCCAGCAGCCAAACCCAATATAGCAATCAGCCCCAGCATTTT.

This clonotype was detected many times. This rearrangement joins TRBV7-2 to TRBJ1-1; D call uncertain. The CDR3 sequence is 13 residues long. The V and J ends lost 3 bases and 0 bases respectively, with 5 bases between them. CDR1 is SGHTA and CDR2 is FQGNSA in the germline V gene. Here the CDR3 reads CASSFSVNTEAFF. CDR3 DNA sequence: TGTGCCAGCAGCTTTTCAGTGAACACTGAAGCTTTCTTT.

This clonotype was seen ten or more times. The chain joins TRBV27 to TRBJ2-7, with a possible D match to TRBD2 (5 bases). Per the germline V gene, CDR1 is MNHEY and CDR2 is SMNVEV (reference sequence). Between the trimmed V and J ends, which lost 8 bases and 2 bases, there was a span of 7 bases. The length of the CDR3 is 11 residues. The CDR3 DNA sequence: TGTGCCAGCCGAGGGACCTACGAGCAGTACTTC. Its protein is CASRGTYEQYF.